One sample yielded the 24 T cell receptor beta chains listed below, sequenced in a study of blood T cells in healthy people across ages. For the second PCR, which ran for 7 to 11 cycles, a sample-barcoded 5' primer and a J-beta primer mix were used. TCRdb itself ran the 5' RACE reads through MiXCR, one entry per CDR3 protein. This sample yields 1 million to 1.2 million distinct CDR3 sequences, of which more than 30% are seen a single time; around 12% belongs to the top ten. Sequenced material: blood. These receptors all stem from a man aged 18-30 years in good health.

V gene TRBV3-1 combines with J gene TRBJ1-6; 7 positions match TRBD1. CDR1 is LGHDT, CDR2 YNNKEL, per germline (reference sequence). The CDR3 is 15 residues long. V gave up 4 bases and J gave up 6 bases; unmatched junction bases: 6. The CDR3 DNA is TGTGCCAGCAGCCCTCCGGGACAGTTTAATTCACCCCTCCACTTT. It translates to CASSPPGQFNSPLHF.

The chain couples TRBV2 to TRBJ2-3; the D is unclear. Trimming stripped 5 bases from V and 6 bases from J, with 9 bases between. The CDR3 has 12 residues. Germline CDR1 reads SNHLY; CDR2 reads FYNNEI. In nucleotides, the CDR3 is TGTGCCAGCAGTTATGACCGGGATACGCAGTATTTT. Its protein is CASSYDRDTQYF.

The J gene is TRBJ2-1, the V gene TRBV14; a possible D gene is TRBD1 (6 bases). Germline CDR1 is SGHDN and CDR2 is FVKESK. The CDR3 runs to 14 residues. Trimming left V 1 base short and J 12 bases short, with 16 bases between. CDR3 residues: CASSQVLTQGGQFF. The CDR3 DNA sequence: TGTGCCAGCAGCCAAGTGTTAACACAGGGTGGGCAGTTCTTC.

In the case of this clonotype: A much larger clone lies a single base off, so this may be a read error. The rearrangement links TRBV20-1 to TRBJ2-1; TRBD2 aligns across 7 bases. The J call is uncertain, as TRBJ2-7 better fits the DNA end. Germline V gene sequence: CDR1 DFQATT, CDR2 SNEGSKA (reference sequence). The CDR3 contains 12 residues. CDR3 loop: CSATRDYNEQYF. The CDR3 region has the DNA TGCAGTGCTACCCGGGACTACAATGAGCAGTACTTC.

This clonotype was observed a single time. V and J are TRBV12-3 or TRBV12-4 and TRBJ2-5; no definite D call. The CDR3 is made up of 15 amino acids. V was trimmed by 6 bases and J by 11 bases, leaving 25 bases between them. The CDR3 DNA reads as TGTGCCAGCAGCCGGTGGGCAGGCGTCTGGTATGAGCAGTACTTC. Amino acid sequence: CASSRWAGVWYEQYF.

This clonotype was detected a few times. The chain joins TRBV20-1 to TRBJ2-7; tentative D call: TRBD2 (6 bases). V was trimmed by 3 bases and J by 0 bases, leaving 12 bases between them. The CDR3 consists of 14 residues. CDR1 DFQATT and CDR2 SNEGSKA come from the germline V gene (reference sequence). The CDR3 bases are TGCAGTGCTAGTTGGCCTAGCGACTCCTACGAGCAGTACTTC. As protein: CSASWPSDSYEQYF.

Only a few counts were recorded for this clonotype. The chain recombines TRBV29-1 with TRBJ2-2; D gene ambiguous. CDR1 is SQVTM and CDR2 is ANQGSEA in the germline V gene. CDR3 size: 14 residues. Trimming stripped 5 bases from V and 0 bases from J, with 10 bases between. This chain's CDR3 is CSVRTDANTGELFF. The CDR3 DNA follows: TGCAGCGTTAGGACGGACGCGAACACCGGGGAGCTGTTTTTT.

This chain links TRBV28 with TRBJ1-5; D is unresolved. The CDR3 consists of 16 residues. Trimming took off 0 bases at V and 2 bases at J, with 11 bases between the two ends. CDR1 is MDHEN and CDR2 is SYDVKM in the germline V gene. For the CDR3, the DNA is TGTGCCAGCAGTTTATGGGTCCAACGCGGCAATCAGCCCCAGCATTTT. This codes for CASSLWVQRGNQPQHF.

This clonotype was recorded a few times. The chain carries TRBV10-3 and TRBJ1-6, with TRBD1 as a possible D gene (6 bases). This CDR3 comprises 15 residues. Trimming removed 2 bases from V and 7 bases from J, with 12 bases in between. In germline, CDR1 is ENHRY, CDR2 SYGVKD. CDR3 nucleotides: TGTGCCATCAGTGAGCAGGGGCAAGAGAATTCACCCCTCCACTTT. Translation: CAISEQGQENSPLHF.

This chain joins TRBV12-3 or TRBV12-4 and TRBJ2-6, with D unclear. CDR3 length: 19 residues. The V end lost 2 bases, the J end lost 0 bases, and 17 bases lay between the germline ends. The CDR3 is CASSLRSRSLNSGANVLTF. CDR3 bases: TGTGCCAGCAGTTTAAGGTCCAGGTCACTAAACTCTGGGGCCAACGTCCTGACTTTC.

The rearrangement uses TRBV7-3 and TRBJ2-1; the match to TRBD2 covers 10 bases. The junction had 4 bases not matched to a gene; V was cut back by 1 base and J by 1 base. Germline V CDR1 and CDR2: SGHTA, FQGTGA. The CDR3 is 17 amino acids. CDR3 region: CASSLKGSGGSYNEQFF. The CDR3 DNA reads as TGTGCCAGCAGCTTAAAAGGTAGCGGGGGGTCCTACAATGAGCAGTTCTTC. Supplemented by reference TRBV7-3 and TRBJ2-1, the full variable domain reads GAGVSQTPSNKVTEKGKYVELRCDPISGHTALYWYRQSLGQGPEFLIYFQGTGAADDSGLPNDRFFAVRPEGSVSTLKIQRTERGDSAVYLCASSLKGSGGSYNEQFFGPGTRLTVL.

Turning to this clonotype: A junction end diverges from the germline sequence, so it may reflect a read error. The CDR3 nucleotides read TGTGTCATCAAGCCCCGTGGGGAAGGCAATGAGCAGTTCTTC. Translated, it gives CVIKPRGEGNEQFF. The chain links TRBV10-3 to TRBJ2-1; no firm D call. The CDR3 covers 14 residues. CDR1 and CDR2 from the germline V gene are ENHRY and SYGVKD.

This clonotype occurred a few times. The V gene is TRBV20-1, the J gene TRBJ1-4; TRBD1 matches 7 bases. V dropped 5 bases and J dropped 7; count of bases not matched to a gene: 7. Germline CDR1 reads DFQATT; CDR2 reads SNEGSKA (reference sequence). The CDR3 consists of 13 residues. The DNA for the CDR3 is TGCAGTGCTCGACAGGGACAGAGTGAAAAACTGTTTTTT. Its protein is CSARQGQSEKLFF.

This clonotype was recorded only once. This sequence joins TRBV6-5 and TRBJ2-1; D is unresolved. The CDR3 spans 14 residues. V lost 0 bases and J 11 bases, leaving 14 bases between the germline ends. Looked up from germline, CDR1 is MNHEY and CDR2 is SVGAGI. CDR3 DNA: TGTGCCAGCAGTTACTCGATATCAGACCCCCAGCAGTTCTTC. Amino acids: CASSYSISDPQQFF.

This sequence joins TRBV5-5 and TRBJ2-1, with TRBD1 matching over 12 bases. The CDR3 sequence is 15 residues long. CDR1 and CDR2 (germline): SGHKS, YYEKEE (reference sequence). Germline trimming cut 4 bases from V and 7 bases from J; bases unmatched to any gene: 6. The CDR3 is CASSHGTGGRNEQFF. The CDR3 DNA reads TGTGCCAGCAGCCATGGGACAGGGGGCAGAAATGAGCAGTTCTTC. The full variable domain, completed using reference TRBV5-5 and TRBJ2-1, is DAGVTQSPTHLIKTRGQQVTLRCSPISGHKSVSWYQQVLGQGPQFIFQYYEKEERGRGNFPDRFSARQFPNYSSELNVNALLLGDSALYLCASSHGTGGRNEQFFGPGTRLTVL.

The chain uses TRBV20-1 and TRBJ1-4; D gene unclear. CDR1 is DFQATT and CDR2 is SNEGSKA in the germline V gene (reference sequence). The V end lost 6 bases, the J end lost 8 bases, and 19 bases lay between the germline ends. The CDR3 covers 14 residues. CDR3 DNA: TGCAGTGCCTCCGATGGCCGGGGAAGGGAAAAACTGTTTTTT. This encodes CSASDGRGREKLFF.

This clonotype has more than one count but fewer than ten. The CDR3 loop is CSAQGRYNEQFF. In nucleotides, the CDR3 is TGCAGTGCACAGGGCAGGTACAATGAGCAGTTCTTC. The chain combines TRBV20-1 with TRBJ2-1; a possible D gene is TRBD1 (6 bases). Germline CDR1 reads DFQATT; CDR2 reads SNEGSKA (reference sequence). The CDR3 has 12 amino acids. The V and J ends lost 6 bases and 4 bases respectively, with 10 bases between them.

The chain carries TRBV20-1 and TRBJ2-2, with D possibly TRBD1 on 6 matching bases. The V end was cut by 3 bases, the J end by 7 bases, with 12 bases between. Germline assignment: CDR1 DFQATT and CDR2 SNEGSKA (reference sequence). The CDR3 runs 13 residues. CDR3 in amino acids: CSARQGRNGELFF. In DNA, the CDR3 is TGCAGTGCTAGGCAGGGGCGAAACGGGGAGCTGTTTTTT.

V and J are TRBV20-1 and TRBJ1-2; no definite D call. Trimming stripped 7 bases from V and 5 bases from J, with 5 bases between. Germline CDR1 reads DFQATT; CDR2 reads SNEGSKA (reference sequence). The CDR3 has 9 residues. This CDR3 is CSGEYGYTF. CDR3 nucleotides: TGCAGTGGAGAGTATGGCTACACCTTC.

The V call is TRBV20-1, the J call TRBJ2-4, with D possibly called TRBD1 or TRBD2 (5 bases each). V was clipped by 5 bases and J by 4 bases, with 15 bases between them. There are 14 residues in the CDR3. Germline CDR1 reads DFQATT; CDR2 reads SNEGSKA (reference sequence). This CDR3 reads CSAQIPGRKNIQYF. In DNA, the CDR3 is TGCAGTGCTCAGATACCGGGACGAAAAAACATTCAGTACTTC.

This clonotype appeared a few times. The rearrangement uses TRBV6-6 and TRBJ1-1; D not certain. V was clipped by 2 bases and J by 1 base, with 2 bases between them. This CDR3 spans 12 amino acids. In germline, CDR1 is MNHNY, CDR2 SVGAGI (reference sequence). The chain's CDR3 is CASSYENTEAFF. The CDR3, as DNA: TGTGCCAGCAGTTACGAGAACACTGAAGCTTTCTTT.

V and J are TRBV6-2 or TRBV6-3 and TRBJ2-6, with 7 bases that match TRBD2. V shed 8 bases and J 4 bases; nucleotides not matched to a gene: 5. CDR1 MNHEY and CDR2 SVGEGT come from the germline V gene. This CDR3 comprises 14 residues. The CDR3 loop is CASGGVAGANVLTF. As DNA, the CDR3 is TGTGCCAGCGGGGGGGTCGCGGGGGCCAACGTCCTGACTTTC.

This clonotype was recorded a few times. The V and J genes are TRBV19 and TRBJ2-1; the D gene could be TRBD1 or TRBD2 (6 bases each). CDR3 length equals 14 residues. The V gene's germline CDR1 is LNHDA and CDR2 SQIVND (reference sequence). Trimming cost V 4 bases and J 2 bases, with 9 bases left between them. The CDR3 spells CASSKGGTYNEQFF. The CDR3 DNA reads TGTGCCAGTAGTAAGGGGGGCACCTACAATGAGCAGTTCTTC. Full variable domain (missing parts from reference TRBV19 and TRBJ2-1): DGGITQSPKYLFRKEGQNVTLSCEQNLNHDAMYWYRQDPGQGLRLIYYSQIVNDFQKGDIAEGYSVSREKKESFPLTVTSAQKNPTAFYLCASSKGGTYNEQFFGPGTRLTVL.

J is TRBJ2-7 and V is TRBV5-1; D is possibly TRBD1 or TRBD2 (5 bases each). This CDR3 is 15 amino acids long. Between the trimmed V and J ends, which lost 0 bases and 2 bases, there was a span of 12 bases. Germline V gives CDR1 SGHRS, CDR2 YFSETQ. CDR3 DNA: TGCGCCAGCAGCTTGGACGGGACGGGGACCTACGAGCAGTACTTC. Protein sequence: CASSLDGTGTYEQYF.